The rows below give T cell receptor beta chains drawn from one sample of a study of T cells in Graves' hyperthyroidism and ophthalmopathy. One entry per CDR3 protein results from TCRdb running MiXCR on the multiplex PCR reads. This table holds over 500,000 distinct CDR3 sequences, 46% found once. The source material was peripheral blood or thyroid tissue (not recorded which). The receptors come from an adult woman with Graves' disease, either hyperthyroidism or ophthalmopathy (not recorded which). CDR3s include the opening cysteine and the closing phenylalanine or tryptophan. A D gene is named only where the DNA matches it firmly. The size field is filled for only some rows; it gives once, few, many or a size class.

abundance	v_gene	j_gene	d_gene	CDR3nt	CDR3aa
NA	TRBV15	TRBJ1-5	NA	TGTGCCACCAGCAGCCTGGGACAAAACAATCAGCCCCAGCATTTT	CATSSLGQNNQPQHF
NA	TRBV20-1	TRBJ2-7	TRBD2	TGCAGTGCAATGGGACTAGCGGGAGGGCCGGGCGAGCAGTACTTC	CSAMGLAGGPGEQYF
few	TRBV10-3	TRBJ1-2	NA	TGTGCCATCAGTCCACGGACAGATTTGGGGTTTGACTACACCTTC	CAISPRTDLGFDYTF
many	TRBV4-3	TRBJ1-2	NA	TGCGCCAGCAGCCAAGAGAAGGCGACTAACTATGGCTACACCTTC	CASSQEKATNYGYTF
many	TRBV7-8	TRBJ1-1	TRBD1	TGTGCCAGCAGCCAAAAACAGGGGGCCAGAGAAGCTTTCTTT	CASSQKQGAREAFF
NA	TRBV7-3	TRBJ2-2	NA	TGTGCCAGCAGCCCCGGGTCGGCGAACACCGGGGAGCTGTTTTTT	CASSPGSANTGELFF
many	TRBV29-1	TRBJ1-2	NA	TGCAGCGTAGGCGAGACAGTGGGGTATGGCTACACCTTC	CSVGETVGYGYTF
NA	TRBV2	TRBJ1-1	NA	TGTGCCAGCACGCTCAGAACTGAAGCTTTCTTT	CASTLRTEAFF
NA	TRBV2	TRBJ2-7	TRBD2	TGTGCCAGCAGTGCGGGCCGAGCTAGCGGGAATTCCTACGAGCAGTACTTC	CASSAGRASGNSYEQYF
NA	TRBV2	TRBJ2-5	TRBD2	TGTGCCAGCAGTGGACAGCGGGGGCAAGAGACCCAGTACTTC	CASSGQRGQETQYF
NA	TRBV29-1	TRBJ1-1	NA	TGCAGCGCAGACTCCCCCGACAGGAACACTGAAGCTTTCTTT	CSADSPDRNTEAFF
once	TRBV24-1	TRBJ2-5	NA	TGTGCCACCAGTGATTTTCGGGAGACCCAGTACTTC	CATSDFRETQYF
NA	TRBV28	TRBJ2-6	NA	TGTGCCAGTGGGGGGGGCCTCACTGGGGCCAACGTCCTGACTTTC	CASGGGLTGANVLTF
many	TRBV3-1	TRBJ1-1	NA	TGTGCCAGCAGCCAAGGGACACTGACCTTCGGGACCGAAGCTTTCTTT	CASSQGTLTFGTEAFF
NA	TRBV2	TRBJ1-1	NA	TGTGCCAGCAGAGATCAAGGGACAACGAACACTGAAGCTTTCTTT	CASRDQGTTNTEAFF
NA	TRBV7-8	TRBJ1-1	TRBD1	TGTGCCAGCAGCGCAGGGGGACAGAAGAACACTGAAGCTTTCTTT	CASSAGGQKNTEAFF
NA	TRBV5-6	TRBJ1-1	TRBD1	TGTGCCAGCAATCCGGGACAGGGATATGAGGCTGAAGCTTTCTTT	CASNPGQGYEAEAFF
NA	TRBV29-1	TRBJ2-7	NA	TGCAGCGTTGGAGACAGATCCTACGAGCAGTACTTC	CSVGDRSYEQYF
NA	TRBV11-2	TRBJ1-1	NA	TGTGCCAGCAGCTTATTCGGAACAAGTGGAGCTTTCTTT	CASSLFGTSGAFF
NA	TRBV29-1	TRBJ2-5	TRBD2	TGCAGCGCCTTAGGACTAGCGAGAGAGACCCAGTACTTC	CSALGLARETQYF
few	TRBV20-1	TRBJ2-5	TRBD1	TGCAGTGCTAGAGGACCCAACCGGGACAGGGCGATAGAGACCCAGTACTTC	CSARGPNRDRAIETQYF
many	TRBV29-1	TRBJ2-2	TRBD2	TGCAGCGTTGGTGGACTAGCGGGAATTACCGGGGAGCTGTTTTTT	CSVGGLAGITGELFF